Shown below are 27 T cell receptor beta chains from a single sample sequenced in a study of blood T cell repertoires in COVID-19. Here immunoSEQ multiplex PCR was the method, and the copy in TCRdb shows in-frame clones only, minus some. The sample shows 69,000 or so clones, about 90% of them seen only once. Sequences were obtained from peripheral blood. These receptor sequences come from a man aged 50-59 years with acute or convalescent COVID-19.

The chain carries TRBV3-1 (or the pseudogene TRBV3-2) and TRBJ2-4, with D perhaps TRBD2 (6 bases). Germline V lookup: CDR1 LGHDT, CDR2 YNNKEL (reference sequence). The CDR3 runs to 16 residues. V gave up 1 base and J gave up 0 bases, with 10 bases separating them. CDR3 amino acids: CASSQGSGLAKNIQYF. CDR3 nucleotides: TGTGCCAGCAGCCAAGGTAGCGGACTAGCCAAAAACATTCAGTACTTC.

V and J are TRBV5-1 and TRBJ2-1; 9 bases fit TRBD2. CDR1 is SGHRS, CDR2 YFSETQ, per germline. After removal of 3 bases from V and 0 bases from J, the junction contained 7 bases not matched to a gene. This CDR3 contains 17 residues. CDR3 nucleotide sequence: TGCGCCAGCAGCTGGGCAGGTAGCGGGAGCTCCTACAATGAGCAGTTCTTC. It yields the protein CASSWAGSGSSYNEQFF.

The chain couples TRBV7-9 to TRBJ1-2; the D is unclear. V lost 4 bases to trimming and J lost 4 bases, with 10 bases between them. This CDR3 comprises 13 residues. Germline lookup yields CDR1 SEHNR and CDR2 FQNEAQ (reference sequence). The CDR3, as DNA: TGTGCCAGCAGCTCCAATCCGGGCTATGGCTACACCTTC. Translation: CASSSNPGYGYTF.

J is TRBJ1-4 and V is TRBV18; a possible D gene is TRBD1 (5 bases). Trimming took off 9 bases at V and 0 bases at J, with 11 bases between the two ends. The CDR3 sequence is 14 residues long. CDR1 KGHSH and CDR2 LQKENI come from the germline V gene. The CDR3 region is CASLAGPTNEKLFF. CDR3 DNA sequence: TGTGCCAGTTTGGCAGGGCCAACTAATGAAAAACTGTTTTTT.

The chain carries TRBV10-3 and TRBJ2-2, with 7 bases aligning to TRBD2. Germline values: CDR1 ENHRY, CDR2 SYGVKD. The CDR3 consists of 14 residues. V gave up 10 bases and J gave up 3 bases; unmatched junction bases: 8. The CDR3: CATSSGGYTGELFF. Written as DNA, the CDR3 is TGTGCCACCTCGTCCGGGGGGTACACCGGGGAGCTGTTTTTT.

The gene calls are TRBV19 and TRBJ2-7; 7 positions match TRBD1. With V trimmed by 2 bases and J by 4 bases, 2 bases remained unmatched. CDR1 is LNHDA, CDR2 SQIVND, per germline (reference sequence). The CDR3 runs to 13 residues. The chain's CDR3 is CASSIIRGYEQYF. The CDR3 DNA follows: TGTGCCAGTAGTATAATCAGGGGGTACGAGCAGTACTTC.

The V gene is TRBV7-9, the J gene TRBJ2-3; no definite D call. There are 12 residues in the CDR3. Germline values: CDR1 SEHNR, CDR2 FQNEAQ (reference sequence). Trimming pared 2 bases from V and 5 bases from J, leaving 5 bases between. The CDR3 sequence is CASSLIEDTQYF. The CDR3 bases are TGTGCCAGCAGCTTAATAGAAGATACGCAGTATTTT.

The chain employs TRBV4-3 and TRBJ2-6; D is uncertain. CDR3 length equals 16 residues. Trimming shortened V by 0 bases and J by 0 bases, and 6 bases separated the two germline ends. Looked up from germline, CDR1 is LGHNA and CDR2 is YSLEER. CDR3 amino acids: CASSQDRDSGANVLTF. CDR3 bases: TGCGCCAGCAGCCAAGATAGAGACTCTGGGGCCAACGTCCTGACTTTC.

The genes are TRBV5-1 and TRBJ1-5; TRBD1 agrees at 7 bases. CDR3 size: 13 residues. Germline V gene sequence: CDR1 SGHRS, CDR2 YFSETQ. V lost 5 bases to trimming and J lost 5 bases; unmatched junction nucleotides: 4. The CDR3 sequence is CASSPDRDQPQHF. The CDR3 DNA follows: TGCGCCAGCAGTCCTGACAGGGATCAGCCCCAGCATTTT.

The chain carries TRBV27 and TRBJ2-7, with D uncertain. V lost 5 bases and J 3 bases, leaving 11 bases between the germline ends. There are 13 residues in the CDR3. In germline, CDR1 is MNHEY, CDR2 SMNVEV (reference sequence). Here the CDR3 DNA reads TGTGCCAGCAGTCTTAGCCGGAACTACGAGCAGTACTTC. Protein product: CASSLSRNYEQYF.

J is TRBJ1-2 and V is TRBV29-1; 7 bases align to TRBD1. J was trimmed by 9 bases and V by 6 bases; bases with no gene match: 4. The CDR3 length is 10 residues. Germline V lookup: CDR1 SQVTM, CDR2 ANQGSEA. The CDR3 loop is CSVHRGSYTF. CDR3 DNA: TGCAGCGTCCACAGGGGTAGCTACACCTTC.

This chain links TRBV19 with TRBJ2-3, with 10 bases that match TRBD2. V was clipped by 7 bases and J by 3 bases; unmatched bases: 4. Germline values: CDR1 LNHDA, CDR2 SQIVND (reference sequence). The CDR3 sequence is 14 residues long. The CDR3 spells CASNSGRRTDTQYF. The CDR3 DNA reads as TGTGCCAGTAATAGCGGGAGGAGGACAGATACGCAGTATTTT.

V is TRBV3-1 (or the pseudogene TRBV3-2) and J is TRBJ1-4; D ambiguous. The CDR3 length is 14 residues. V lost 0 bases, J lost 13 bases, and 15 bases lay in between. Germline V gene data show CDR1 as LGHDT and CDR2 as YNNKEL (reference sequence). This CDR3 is CASSQDATWGGLFF. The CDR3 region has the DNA TGTGCCAGCAGCCAAGACGCTACGTGGGGAGGACTGTTTTTT.

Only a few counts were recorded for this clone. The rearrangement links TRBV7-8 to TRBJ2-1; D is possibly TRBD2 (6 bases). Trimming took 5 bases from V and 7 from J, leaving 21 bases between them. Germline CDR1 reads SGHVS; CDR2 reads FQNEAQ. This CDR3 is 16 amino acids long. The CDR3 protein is CASSPPGAGSKNEQFF. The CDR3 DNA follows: TGTGCCAGCAGCCCCCCCGGGGCGGGATCGAAAAATGAGCAGTTCTTC.

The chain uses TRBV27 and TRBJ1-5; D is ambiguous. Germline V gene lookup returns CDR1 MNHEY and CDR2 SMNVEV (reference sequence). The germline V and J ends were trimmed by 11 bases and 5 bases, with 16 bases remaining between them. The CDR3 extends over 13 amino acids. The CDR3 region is CARRMYGYQPQHF. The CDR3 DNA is TGTGCCCGGAGGATGTACGGATATCAGCCCCAGCATTTT.

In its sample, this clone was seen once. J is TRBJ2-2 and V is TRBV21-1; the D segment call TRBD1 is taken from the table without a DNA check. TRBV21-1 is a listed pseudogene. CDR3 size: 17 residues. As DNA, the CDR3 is TGTGCCAGCAGCGCACCACGGGGGACAGGGGCCACCGGGGAGCTGTTTTTT. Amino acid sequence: CASSAPRGTGATGELFF.

CDR3 region: CASSLLSYGNQPQHF. DNA of the CDR3: TGTGCCAGCAGTTTGCTTAGCTATGGCAATCAGCCCCAGCATTTT. The chain joins TRBV27 to TRBJ1-5; D call uncertain. The germline V gene encodes CDR1 MNHEY and CDR2 SMNVEV (reference sequence). The CDR3 totals 15 residues. V lost 3 bases, J lost 2 bases, and 11 bases lay in between.

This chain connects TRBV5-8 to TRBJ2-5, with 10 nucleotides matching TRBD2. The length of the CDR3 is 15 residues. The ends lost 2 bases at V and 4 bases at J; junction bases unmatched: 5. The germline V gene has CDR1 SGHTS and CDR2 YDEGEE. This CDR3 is CASSFSGRVGETQYF. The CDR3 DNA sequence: TGTGCCAGCAGCTTCAGCGGGAGGGTTGGAGAGACCCAGTACTTC.

CDR3 in amino acids: CASKRWGASGNNTQYF. CDR3 DNA sequence: TGTGCCAGCAAAAGGTGGGGGGCTAGCGGAAACAATACGCAGTATTTT. This chain links TRBV2 with TRBJ2-3; perhaps TRBD2 as D (7 bases). This CDR3 is built from 16 residues. V lost 7 bases and J lost 7, with 24 bases in between. Germline lookup yields CDR1 SNHLY and CDR2 FYNNEI.

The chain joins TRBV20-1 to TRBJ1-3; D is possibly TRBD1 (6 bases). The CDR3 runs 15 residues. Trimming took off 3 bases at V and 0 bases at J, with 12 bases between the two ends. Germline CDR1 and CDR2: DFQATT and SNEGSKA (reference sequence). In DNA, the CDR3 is TGCAGTGCTAGTCAGGGGCCGAGCTCTGGAAACACCATATATTTT. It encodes CSASQGPSSGNTIYF.

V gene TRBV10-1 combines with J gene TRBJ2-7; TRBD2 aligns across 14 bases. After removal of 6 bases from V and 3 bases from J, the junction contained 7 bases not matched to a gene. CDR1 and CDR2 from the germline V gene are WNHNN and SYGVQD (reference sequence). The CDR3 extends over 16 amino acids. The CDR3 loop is CASSGTGTSGSYEQYF. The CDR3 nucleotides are TGCGCCAGCAGCGGCACTGGGACTAGCGGGAGCTACGAGCAGTACTTC.

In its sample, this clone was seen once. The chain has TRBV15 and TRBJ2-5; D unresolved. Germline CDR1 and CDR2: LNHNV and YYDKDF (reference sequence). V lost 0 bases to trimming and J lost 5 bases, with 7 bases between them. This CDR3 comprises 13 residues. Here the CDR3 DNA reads TGTGCCACCAGCAGAGATCACGAGGAGACCCAGTACTTC. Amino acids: CATSRDHEETQYF. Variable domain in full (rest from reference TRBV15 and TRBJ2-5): DAMVIQNPRYQVTQFGKPVTLSCSQTLNHNVMYWYQQKSSQAPKLLFHYYDKDFNNEADTPDNFQSRRPNTSFCFLDIRSPGLGDTAMYLCATSRDHEETQYFGPGTRLLVL.

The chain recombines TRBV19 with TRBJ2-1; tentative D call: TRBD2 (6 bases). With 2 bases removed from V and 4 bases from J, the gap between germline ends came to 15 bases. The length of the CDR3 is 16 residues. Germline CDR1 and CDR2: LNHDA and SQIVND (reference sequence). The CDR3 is CASSIFLANPYNEQFF. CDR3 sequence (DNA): TGTGCCAGTAGTATATTTCTAGCGAACCCTTACAATGAGCAGTTCTTC.

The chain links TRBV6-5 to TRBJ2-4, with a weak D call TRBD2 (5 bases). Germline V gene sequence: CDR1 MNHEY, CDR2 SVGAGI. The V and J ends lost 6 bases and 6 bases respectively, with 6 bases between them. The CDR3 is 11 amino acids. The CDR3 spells CASSRGNIQYF. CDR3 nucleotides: TGTGCCAGCAGCCGGGGAAACATTCAGTACTTC.

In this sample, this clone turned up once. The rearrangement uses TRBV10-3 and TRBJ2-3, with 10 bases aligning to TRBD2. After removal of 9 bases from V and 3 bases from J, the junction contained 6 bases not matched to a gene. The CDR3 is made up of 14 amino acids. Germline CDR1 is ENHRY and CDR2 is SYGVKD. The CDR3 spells CAMAAGGPTDTQYF. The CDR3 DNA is TGTGCCATGGCAGCGGGAGGGCCGACAGATACGCAGTATTTT.

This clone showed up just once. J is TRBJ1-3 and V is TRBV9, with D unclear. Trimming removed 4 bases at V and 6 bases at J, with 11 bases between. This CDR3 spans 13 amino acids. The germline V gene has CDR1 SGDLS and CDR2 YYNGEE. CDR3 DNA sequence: TGTGCCAGCAGCCCCCTTCTATTAAACACCATATATTTT. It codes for CASSPLLLNTIYF.

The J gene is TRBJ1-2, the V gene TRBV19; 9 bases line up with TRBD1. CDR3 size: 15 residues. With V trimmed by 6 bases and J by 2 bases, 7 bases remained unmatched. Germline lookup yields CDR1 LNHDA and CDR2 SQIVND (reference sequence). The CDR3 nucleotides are TGTGCCAGTAGAATCGGGACAGGGAGGAACTATGGCTACACCTTC. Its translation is CASRIGTGRNYGYTF.